The 15 T cell receptor beta chains listed next were all sequenced from one sample in a study of radiotherapy plus CTLA-4 blockade in lung cancer. Using immunoSEQ multiplex PCR, the repertoire was profiled, and TCRdb retains in-frame clones only, with some absent. The sample records tens of thousands of clones, 70% to 80% being singletons. The material was peripheral blood, obtained from a patient treated with radiotherapy plus ipilimumab. The source is a human donor with non-small cell lung cancer who had a complete response to radiotherapy plus ipilimumab.

This clone came up a few times. The chain joins TRBV19 to TRBJ1-6, with D possibly matching TRBD1 (6 bases). Deletions cut 10 bases from V and 9 bases from J, with 16 bases between. This CDR3 has 13 residues. Germline V gene data show CDR1 as LNHDA and CDR2 as SQIVND (reference sequence). The CDR3 sequence: CATLGGHSSPLHF. In DNA form, the CDR3 reads TGTGCCACCCTGGGGGGGCATAGTTCACCCCTCCACTTT.

The chain is built from TRBV6-5 and TRBJ2-6; 7 bases line up with TRBD1. V shed 2 bases, J shed 8 bases, and the junction held 9 bases outside the gene matches. CDR3 size: 16 residues. CDR1 and CDR2 (germline): MNHEY, SVGAGI. CDR3 sequence: CASSYVGQTMTNVLTF. CDR3 bases: TGTGCCAGCAGTTACGTGGGACAGACTATGACCAACGTCCTGACTTTC.

V and J are TRBV19 and TRBJ2-3, with D perhaps matching TRBD2 (6 bases). CDR1 and CDR2 from the germline V gene are LNHDA and SQIVND (reference sequence). With 4 bases removed from V and 1 base from J, the gap between germline ends came to 21 bases. The CDR3 is 18 amino acids. Here the CDR3 DNA reads TGTGCCAGTAGTAGCTCACAACGTGGGGGGATGGGCACAGATACGCAGTATTTT. Its protein is CASSSSQRGGMGTDTQYF.

This rearrangement joins TRBV10-2 to TRBJ2-3, with 7 positions matching TRBD1. This CDR3 is 15 amino acids long. V trimming: 3 bases; J trimming: 2 bases; junction bases outside the gene matches: 5. Looked up from germline, CDR1 is WSHSY and CDR2 is SAAADI. CDR3 region: CASSERGLFTDTQYF. CDR3 nucleotide sequence: TGCGCCAGCAGTGAAAGGGGGCTTTTCACAGATACGCAGTATTTT.

V and J are TRBV7-9 and TRBJ1-6, with a possible D match to TRBD1 (5 bases). The length of the CDR3 is 14 residues. The germline gives CDR1 SEHNR, CDR2 FQNEAQ (reference sequence). V lost 3 bases to trimming and J lost 10 bases, with 13 bases between them. CDR3 loop: CASSFSGESSPLHF. CDR3 sequence (DNA): TGTGCCAGCAGCTTCTCGGGGGAGAGCTCACCCCTCCACTTT. Supplemented by reference TRBV7-9 and TRBJ1-6, the full variable domain reads DTGVSQNPRHKITKRGQNVTFRCDPISEHNRLYWYRQTLGQGPEFLTYFQNEAQLEKSRLLSDRFSAERPKGSFSTLEIQRTEQGDSAMYLCASSFSGESSPLHFGNGTRLTVT.

The gene calls are TRBV7-2 and TRBJ2-6; TRBD1 agrees at 7 bases. This CDR3 has 15 amino acids. Germline V gives CDR1 SGHTA, CDR2 FQGNSA. Trimming removed 5 bases from V and 2 bases from J; junction bases left unmatched: 3. The CDR3 reads CASSRTGAGANVLTF. In DNA, the CDR3 is TGTGCCAGCAGCCGAACAGGGGCTGGGGCCAACGTCCTGACTTTC.

In its sample, this clone was seen a few times. This sequence joins TRBV10-3 and TRBJ2-7, with D perhaps matching TRBD2 (6 bases). V was pared by 5 bases and J by 1 base, with 6 bases between. Germline CDR1 reads ENHRY; CDR2 reads SYGVKD. The CDR3 consists of 12 residues. CDR3 protein: CAISRESYEQYF. CDR3 nucleotide sequence: TGTGCCATCAGTCGGGAGTCCTACGAGCAGTACTTC.

This chain joins TRBV28 and TRBJ1-5; possible D gene TRBD1, 6 bases. Looked up from germline, CDR1 is MDHEN and CDR2 is SYDVKM. V gave up 5 bases and J gave up 7 bases, with 15 bases separating them. The CDR3 runs 14 residues. The CDR3 region is CASSPPPGVQPQHF. The CDR3 nucleotides read TGTGCCAGCAGTCCCCCTCCAGGGGTACAGCCCCAGCATTTT.

The rearrangement links TRBV5-1 to TRBJ1-2; maybe TRBD1 (6 bases). Germline CDR1 and CDR2: SGHRS and YFSETQ. This CDR3 has 15 amino acids. With 0 bases removed from V and 5 bases from J, the gap between germline ends came to 14 bases. In nucleotides, the CDR3 is TGCGCCAGCAGCTTGGAGCAGGGGAGCCGGTATGGCTACACCTTC. This sequence encodes CASSLEQGSRYGYTF.

This clone was seen a few times. This rearrangement joins TRBV21-1 to TRBJ2-2; TRBD1, the D gene given by the table, was not confirmed from the DNA. TRBV21-1 is classified as a pseudogene. CDR3 length: 18 amino acids. CDR3 sequence reads: CASSKGGTGRANTGELFF. CDR3 DNA sequence: TGTGCCAGCAGCAAAGGTGGGACAGGGAGGGCGAACACCGGGGAGCTGTTTTTT.

The chain joins TRBV18 to TRBJ2-1; possible D gene TRBD1, 5 bases. The V gene's germline CDR1 is KGHSH and CDR2 LQKENI. The CDR3 has 13 amino acids. V gave up 7 bases and J gave up 9 bases, with 16 bases separating them. The CDR3 DNA reads as TGTGCCAGCTTAGGGGTAAGGGATGGTGAGCAGTTCTTC. Translating gives CASLGVRDGEQFF.

The V and J genes are TRBV19 and TRBJ1-5; 8 bases match TRBD1. The V gene's germline CDR1 is LNHDA and CDR2 SQIVND (reference sequence). CDR3 length: 15 amino acids. The junction had 11 bases not matched to a gene; V was cut back by 9 bases and J by 4 bases. CDR3 bases: TGTGCCAGCCAACCCCGGACAGGGTCAAATCAGCCCCAGCATTTT. Translating gives CASQPRTGSNQPQHF.

The CDR3 DNA reads TGTGCCAGCAGCACAGGACAGGACGGACGGGGCGGCTACACCTTC. Amino acids: CASSTGQDGRGGYTF. The chain has TRBV7-9 and TRBJ1-2, with TRBD1 matching over 7 bases. Per germline, CDR1 SEHNR and CDR2 FQNEAQ (reference sequence). The ends lost 5 bases at V and 8 bases at J; junction bases unmatched: 14. This CDR3 contains 15 residues.

The chain has TRBV29-1 and TRBJ1-2; tentative D call: TRBD1 (6 bases). Between the trimmed V and J ends, which lost 7 bases and 2 bases, there was a span of 11 bases. The CDR3 extends over 12 amino acids. Germline V gene sequence: CDR1 SQVTM, CDR2 ANQGSEA. CDR3 in amino acids: CSDRGGNYGYTF. CDR3 sequence (DNA): TGCAGCGATCGGGGGGGCAACTATGGCTACACCTTC.

The V gene is TRBV9, the J gene TRBJ1-1; 9 bases align to TRBD1. V was pared by 4 bases and J by 1 base, with 8 bases of the junction left unmatched. This CDR3 spans 16 amino acids. Germline-derived CDR1 and CDR2 are SGDLS and YYNGEE. The chain's CDR3 is CASSFGQGRGNTEAFF. The CDR3 nucleotides are TGTGCCAGCAGCTTCGGACAGGGGCGGGGGAACACTGAAGCTTTCTTT. Combining the CDR3 with reference TRBV9 and TRBJ1-1 gives the whole variable domain DSGVTQTPKHLITATGQRVTLRCSPRSGDLSVYWYQQSLDQGLQFLIQYYNGEERAKGNILERFSAQQFPDLHSELNLSSLELGDSALYFCASSFGQGRGNTEAFFGQGTRLTVV.